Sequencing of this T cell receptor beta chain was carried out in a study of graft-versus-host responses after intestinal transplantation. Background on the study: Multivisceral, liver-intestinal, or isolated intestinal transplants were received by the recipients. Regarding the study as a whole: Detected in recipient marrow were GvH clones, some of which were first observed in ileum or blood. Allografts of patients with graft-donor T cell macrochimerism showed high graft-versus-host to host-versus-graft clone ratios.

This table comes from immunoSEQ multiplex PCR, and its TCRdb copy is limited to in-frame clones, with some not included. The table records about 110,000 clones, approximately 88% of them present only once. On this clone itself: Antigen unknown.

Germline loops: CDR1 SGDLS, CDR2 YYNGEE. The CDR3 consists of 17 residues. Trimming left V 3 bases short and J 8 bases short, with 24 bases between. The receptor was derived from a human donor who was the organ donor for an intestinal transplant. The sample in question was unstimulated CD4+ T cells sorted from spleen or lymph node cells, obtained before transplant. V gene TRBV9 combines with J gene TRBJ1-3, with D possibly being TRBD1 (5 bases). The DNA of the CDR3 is TGTGCCAGCAGCGAGTTAGGGAGACAGTTTGGTGGGGACACCATATATTTT. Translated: CASSELGRQFGGDTIYF.